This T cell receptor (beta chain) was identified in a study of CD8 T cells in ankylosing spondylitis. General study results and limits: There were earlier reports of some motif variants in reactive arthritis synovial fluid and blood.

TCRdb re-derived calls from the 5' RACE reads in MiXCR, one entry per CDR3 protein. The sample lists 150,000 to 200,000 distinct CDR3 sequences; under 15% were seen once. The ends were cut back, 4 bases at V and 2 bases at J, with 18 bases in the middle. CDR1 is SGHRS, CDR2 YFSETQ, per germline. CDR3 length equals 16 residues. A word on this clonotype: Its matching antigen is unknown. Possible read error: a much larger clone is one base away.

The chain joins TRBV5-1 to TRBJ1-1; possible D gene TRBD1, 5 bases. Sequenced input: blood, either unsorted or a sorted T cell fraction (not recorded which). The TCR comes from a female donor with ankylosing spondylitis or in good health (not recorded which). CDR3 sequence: CASSRYHSRVNTEAFF. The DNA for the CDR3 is TGCGCCAGCAGCCGCTACCATAGCAGGGTCAACACTGAAGCTTTCTTT. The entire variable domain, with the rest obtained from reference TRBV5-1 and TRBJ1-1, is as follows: KAGVTQTPRYLIKTRGQQVTLSCSPISGHRSVSWYQQTPGQGLQFLFEYFSETQRNKGNFPGRFSGRQFSNSRSEMNVSTLELGDSALYLCASSRYHSRVNTEAFFGQGTRLTVV.